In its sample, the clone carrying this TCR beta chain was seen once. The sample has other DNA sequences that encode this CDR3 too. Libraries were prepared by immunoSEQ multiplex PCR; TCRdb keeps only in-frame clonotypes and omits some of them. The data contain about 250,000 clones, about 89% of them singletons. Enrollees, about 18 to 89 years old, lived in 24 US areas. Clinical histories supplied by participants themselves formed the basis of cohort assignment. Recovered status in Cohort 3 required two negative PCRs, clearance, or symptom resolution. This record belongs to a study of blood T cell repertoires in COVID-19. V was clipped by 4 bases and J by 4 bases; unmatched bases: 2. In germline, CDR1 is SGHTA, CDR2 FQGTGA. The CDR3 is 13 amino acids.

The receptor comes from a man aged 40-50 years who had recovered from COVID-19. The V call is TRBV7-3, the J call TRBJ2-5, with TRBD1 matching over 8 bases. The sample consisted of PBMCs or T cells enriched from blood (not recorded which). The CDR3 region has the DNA TGTGCCAGCAGCTCCGACAGGGGAGAGACCCAGTACTTC. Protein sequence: CASSSDRGETQYF.